This entry is about one TCR beta chain. Antigen: not known. This sample was taken from a study of cytomegalovirus exposure and HLA in healthy donors. Study findings and constraints: Rare TCR sequences predominated, though certain public TCRs were found in many donors.

The junction had 6 bases not matched to a gene; V was cut back by 8 bases and J by 8 bases. This CDR3 region has 13 residues. Germline CDR1 is WSHSY and CDR2 is SAAADI. These donors counted as nominally healthy when sampled, but unrecorded immune exposures were likely. The PCR contained 60 Vbeta and 13 Jbeta primers. Clones were sequenced by immunoSEQ multiplex PCR, and TCRdb holds only the in-frame ones, with some missing. The sample lists approximately 170,000 clones; about 76% were seen once. The clonotype was recovered from a woman aged 40 to 49 in good health and CMV-seropositive. This chain connects TRBV10-2 to TRBJ1-4, with 9 nucleotides matching TRBD1. Specimen: PBMCs. DNA of the CDR3: TGCGCCAGCCGCACAGGGGGCCGCGAAAAACTGTTTTTT. It is translated as CASRTGGREKLFF.